The clone carrying this T cell receptor (beta chain) was seen a few times. Its cognate antigen is unknown. This sample was included in a study of cytotoxic CD8 clonotypes in ibrutinib-treated CLL. Study-level results: Age-matched healthy donor levels were exceeded by baseline clonality, which tracked circulating CD8+ T-cell counts.

TCRdb keeps only in-frame clones here, not all; method: immunoSEQ multiplex PCR. The sample lists about 120,000 clones, 58% occurring once. CDR1 is KGHSH and CDR2 is LQKENI in the germline V gene. The ends were cut back, 5 bases at V and 2 bases at J, with 13 bases in the middle. The CDR3 runs to 14 residues. The chain employs TRBV18 and TRBJ2-7; D possibly corresponds to TRBD1 (6 bases). The receptor's source is a human donor with chronic lymphocytic leukemia. This specimen was PBMCs, taken after 24 months of ibrutinib treatment. CDR3 nucleotide sequence: TGTGCCAGCTCATCCCCGGACAGAGCCTACGAGCAGTACTTC. Its protein product is CASSSPDRAYEQYF.